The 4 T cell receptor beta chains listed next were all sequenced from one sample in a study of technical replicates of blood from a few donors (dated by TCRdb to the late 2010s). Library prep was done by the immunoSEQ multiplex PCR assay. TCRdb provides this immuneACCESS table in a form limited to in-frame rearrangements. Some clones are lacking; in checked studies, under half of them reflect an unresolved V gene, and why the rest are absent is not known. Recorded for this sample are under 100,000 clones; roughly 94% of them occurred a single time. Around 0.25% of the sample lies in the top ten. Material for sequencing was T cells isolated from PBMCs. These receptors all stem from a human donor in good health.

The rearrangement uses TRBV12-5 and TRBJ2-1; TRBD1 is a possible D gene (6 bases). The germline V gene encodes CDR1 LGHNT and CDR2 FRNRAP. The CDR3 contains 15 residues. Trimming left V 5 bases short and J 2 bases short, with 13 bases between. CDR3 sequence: CASGRDRRTYNEQFF. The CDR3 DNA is TGTGCTAGTGGTCGCGACAGGAGGACCTACAATGAGCAGTTCTTC. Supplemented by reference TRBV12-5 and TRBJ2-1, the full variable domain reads DARVTQTPRHKVTEMGQEVTMRCQPILGHNTVFWYRQTMMQGLELLAYFRNRAPLDDSGMPKDRFSAEMPDATLATLKIQPSEPRDSAVYFCASGRDRRTYNEQFFGPGTRLTVL.

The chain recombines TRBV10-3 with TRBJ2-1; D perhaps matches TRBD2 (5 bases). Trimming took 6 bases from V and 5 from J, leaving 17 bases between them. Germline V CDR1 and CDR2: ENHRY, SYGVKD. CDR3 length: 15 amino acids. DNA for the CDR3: TGTGCCATCAGCGATTCGTGGGAGTTTCACAATGAGCAGTTCTTC. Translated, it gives CAISDSWEFHNEQFF.

The CDR3 reads CASSYSAGPRGYTF. The CDR3 DNA sequence: TGTGCCAGCAGTTACTCCGCAGGGCCCCGGGGCTACACCTTC. J is TRBJ1-2 and V is TRBV6-5; weak D call: TRBD1 (5 bases). Per germline, CDR1 MNHEY and CDR2 SVGAGI. The length of the CDR3 is 14 residues. The V gene lost 0 bases and the J gene lost 8 bases, with 13 bases spanning the gap.

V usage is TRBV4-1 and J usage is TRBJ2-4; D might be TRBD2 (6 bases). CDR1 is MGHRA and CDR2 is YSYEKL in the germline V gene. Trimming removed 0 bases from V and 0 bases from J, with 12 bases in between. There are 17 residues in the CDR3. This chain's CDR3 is CASSQDDGGLAKNIQYF. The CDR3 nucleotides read TGCGCCAGCAGCCAAGATGACGGGGGTCTAGCCAAAAACATTCAGTACTTC.